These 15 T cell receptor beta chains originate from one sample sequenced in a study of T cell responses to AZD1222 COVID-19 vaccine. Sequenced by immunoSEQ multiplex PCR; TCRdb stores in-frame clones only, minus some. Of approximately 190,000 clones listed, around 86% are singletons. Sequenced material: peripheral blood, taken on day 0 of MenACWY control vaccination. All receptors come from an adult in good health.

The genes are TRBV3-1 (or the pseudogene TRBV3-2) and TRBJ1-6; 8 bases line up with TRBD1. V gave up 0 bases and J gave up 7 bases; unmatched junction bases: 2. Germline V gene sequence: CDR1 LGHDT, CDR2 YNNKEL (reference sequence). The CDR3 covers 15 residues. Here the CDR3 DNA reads TGTGCCAGCAGCCAAGAATGGACAGGGAATTCACCCCTCCACTTT. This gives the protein CASSQEWTGNSPLHF.

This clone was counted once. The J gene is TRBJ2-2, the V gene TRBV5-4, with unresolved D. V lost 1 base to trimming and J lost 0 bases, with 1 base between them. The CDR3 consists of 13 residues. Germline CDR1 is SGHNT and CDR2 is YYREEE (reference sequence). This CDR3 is CASSLTNTGELFF. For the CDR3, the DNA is TGTGCCAGCAGCTTGACGAACACCGGGGAGCTGTTTTTT.

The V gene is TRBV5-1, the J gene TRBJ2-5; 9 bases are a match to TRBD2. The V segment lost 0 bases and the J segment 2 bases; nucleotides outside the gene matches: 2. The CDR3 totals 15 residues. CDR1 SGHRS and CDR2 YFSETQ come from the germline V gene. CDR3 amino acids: CASSLGLAAQETQYF. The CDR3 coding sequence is TGCGCCAGCAGCTTGGGACTAGCGGCTCAAGAGACCCAGTACTTC.

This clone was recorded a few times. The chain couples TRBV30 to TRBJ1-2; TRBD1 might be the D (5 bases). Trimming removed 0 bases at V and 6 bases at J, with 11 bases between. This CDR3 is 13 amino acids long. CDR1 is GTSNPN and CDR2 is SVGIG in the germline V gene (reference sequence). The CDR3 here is CAWSVQAVDGYTF. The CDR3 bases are TGTGCCTGGAGTGTACAGGCAGTGGATGGCTACACCTTC. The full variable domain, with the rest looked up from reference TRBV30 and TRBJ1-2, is SQTIHQWPATLVQPVGSPLSLECTVEGTSNPNLYWYRQAAGRGLQLLFYSVGIGQISSEVPQNLSASRPQDRQFILSSKKLLLSDSGFYLCAWSVQAVDGYTFGSGTRLTVV.

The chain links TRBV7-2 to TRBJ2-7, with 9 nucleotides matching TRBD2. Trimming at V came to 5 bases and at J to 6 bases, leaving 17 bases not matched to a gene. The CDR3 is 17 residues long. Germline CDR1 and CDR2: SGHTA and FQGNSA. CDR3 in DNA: TGTGCCAGCAGCCCCCGCGGGACGCCGGGACTAGCAATCGAGCAGTACTTC. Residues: CASSPRGTPGLAIEQYF.

The CDR3 here is CATSRVLAGESGDTQYF. The CDR3 bases are TGTGCCACCAGCAGAGTTCTAGCGGGAGAGTCAGGAGATACGCAGTATTTT. This sequence joins TRBV15 and TRBJ2-3; 10 bases fit TRBD2. The germline CDR1 and CDR2 sequences are LNHNV and YYDKDF (reference sequence). With 1 base clipped from V and 5 bases from J, the junction kept 9 bases outside the gene matches. The CDR3 has 17 amino acids.

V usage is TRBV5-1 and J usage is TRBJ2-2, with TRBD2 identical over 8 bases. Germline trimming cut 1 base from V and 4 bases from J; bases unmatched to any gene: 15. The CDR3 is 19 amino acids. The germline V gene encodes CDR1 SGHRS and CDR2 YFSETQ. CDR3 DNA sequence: TGCGCCAGCAGCTTGTGGTGGCCTGGTAGCGGGGAGGTCACCGGGGAGCTGTTTTTT. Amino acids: CASSLWWPGSGEVTGELFF. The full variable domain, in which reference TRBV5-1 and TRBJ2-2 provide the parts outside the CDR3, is KAGVTQTPRYLIKTRGQQVTLSCSPISGHRSVSWYQQTPGQGLQFLFEYFSETQRNKGNFPGRFSGRQFSNSRSEMNVSTLELGDSALYLCASSLWWPGSGEVTGELFFGEGSRLTVL.

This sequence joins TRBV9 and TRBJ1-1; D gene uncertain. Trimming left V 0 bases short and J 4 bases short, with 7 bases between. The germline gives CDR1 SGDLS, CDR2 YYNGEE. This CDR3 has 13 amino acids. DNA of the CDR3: TGTGCCAGCAGCGTAGGGGCTAGCACTGAAGCTTTCTTT. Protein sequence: CASSVGASTEAFF.

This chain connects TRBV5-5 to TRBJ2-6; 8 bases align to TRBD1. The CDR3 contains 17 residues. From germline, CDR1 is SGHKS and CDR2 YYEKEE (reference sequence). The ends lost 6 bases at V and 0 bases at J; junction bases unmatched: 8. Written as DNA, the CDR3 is TGTGCCAGCAACATGGGACAGGCTATCTCTGGGGCCAACGTCCTGACTTTC. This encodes CASNMGQAISGANVLTF.

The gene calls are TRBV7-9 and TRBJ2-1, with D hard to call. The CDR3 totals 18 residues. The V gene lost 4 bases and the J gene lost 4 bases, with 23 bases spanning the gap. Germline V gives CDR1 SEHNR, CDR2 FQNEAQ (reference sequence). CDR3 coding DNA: TGTGCCAGCAGCTACCCCCCTCGTCAGCCTCAAACATACAATGAGCAGTTCTTC. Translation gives CASSYPPRQPQTYNEQFF.

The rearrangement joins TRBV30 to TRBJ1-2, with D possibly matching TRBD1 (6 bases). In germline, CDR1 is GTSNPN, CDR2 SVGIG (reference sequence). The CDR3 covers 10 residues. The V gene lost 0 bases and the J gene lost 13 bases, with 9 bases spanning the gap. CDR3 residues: CAWSVGAPTF. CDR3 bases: TGTGCCTGGAGTGTGGGGGCTCCCACCTTC.

The CDR3 loop reads CASSPTSGNFNEQFF. The CDR3 DNA is TGTGCCAGCTCACCAACTAGCGGGAATTTCAATGAGCAGTTCTTC. The chain is built from TRBV18 and TRBJ2-1; the match to TRBD2 covers 10 bases. The V gene end was trimmed by 2 bases and the J gene end by 6 bases; junction bases not matched to a gene: 4. The CDR3 is 15 amino acids. Germline loops: CDR1 KGHSH, CDR2 LQKENI.

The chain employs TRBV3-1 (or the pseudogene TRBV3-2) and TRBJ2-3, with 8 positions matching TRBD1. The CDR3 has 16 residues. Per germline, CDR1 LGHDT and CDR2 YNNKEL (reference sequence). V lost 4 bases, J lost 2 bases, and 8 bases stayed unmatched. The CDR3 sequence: CASSLSDRELTDTQYF. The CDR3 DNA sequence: TGTGCCAGCAGCCTATCGGACAGGGAGCTCACAGATACGCAGTATTTT.

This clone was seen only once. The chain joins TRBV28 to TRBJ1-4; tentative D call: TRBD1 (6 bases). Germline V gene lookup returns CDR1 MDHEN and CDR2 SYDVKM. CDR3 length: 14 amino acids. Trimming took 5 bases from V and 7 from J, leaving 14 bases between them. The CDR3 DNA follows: TGTGCCAGCAGTCCCGGACAGCCTACTGAAAAACTGTTTTTT. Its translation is CASSPGQPTEKLFF.

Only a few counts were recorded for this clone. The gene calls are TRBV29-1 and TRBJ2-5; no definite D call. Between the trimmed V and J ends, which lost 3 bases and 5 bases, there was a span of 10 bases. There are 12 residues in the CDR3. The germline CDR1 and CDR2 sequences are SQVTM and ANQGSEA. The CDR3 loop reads CSVEGQAETQYF. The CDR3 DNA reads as TGCAGCGTTGAGGGCCAGGCGGAGACCCAGTACTTC.